Below are 32 T cell receptor beta chains sequenced from a single sample in a study of blood T cell repertoires in COVID-19. Repertoires were generated with immunoSEQ multiplex PCR, while TCRdb's copy carries only in-frame clones and drops some. The sample lists 120,000 or so clones; 82% were seen once. Sequences were obtained from peripheral blood. These receptors came from a woman between 65 and 79 years old with acute or convalescent COVID-19.

The chain uses TRBV7-9 and TRBJ2-7; no reliable D call. The V and J ends lost 5 bases and 6 bases respectively, with 17 bases between them. The length of the CDR3 is 14 residues. CDR1 and CDR2 (germline): SEHNR, FQNEAQ (reference sequence). CDR3 sequence: CASSGLDFGREQYF. For the CDR3, the DNA is TGTGCCAGCAGCGGCTTGGATTTTGGGCGCGAGCAGTACTTC.

This chain links TRBV6-5 with TRBJ1-2; D is unresolved. V was clipped by 8 bases and J by 5 bases, with 9 bases between them. Per the germline V gene, CDR1 is MNHEY and CDR2 is SVGAGI. The length of the CDR3 is 11 residues. CDR3 DNA: TGTGCCAGCTACTCGGGGTATGGCTACACCTTC. Translation: CASYSGYGYTF.

The chain uses TRBV20-1 and TRBJ2-5; 11 bases match TRBD2. The CDR3 is 14 residues long. Per the germline V gene, CDR1 is DFQATT and CDR2 is SNEGSKA (reference sequence). With V trimmed by 3 bases and J by 4 bases, 4 bases remained unmatched. CDR3 nucleotides: TGCAGTGCTAGTGAGACTAGCGGGGCAGAGACCCAGTACTTC. It yields the protein CSASETSGAETQYF.

The genes are TRBV3-1 (or the pseudogene TRBV3-2) and TRBJ2-5, with 7 nucleotides matching TRBD1. The CDR3 spans 15 residues. Germline values: CDR1 LGHDT, CDR2 YNNKEL (reference sequence). V lost 0 bases, J lost 3 bases, and 4 bases stayed unmatched. CDR3 nucleotides: TGTGCCAGCAGCCAAGAAGGGGGCGGAGAAGAGACCCAGTACTTC. It is translated as CASSQEGGGEETQYF.

This clone was picked up a small number of times. In DNA form, the CDR3 reads TGTGCCAGCAGCCAGAATAACAATCAGCCCCAGCATTTT. Amino acid sequence: CASSQNNNQPQHF. V gene TRBV6-5 combines with J gene TRBJ1-5; D not resolved. The V gene's germline CDR1 is MNHEY and CDR2 SVGAGI. The length of the CDR3 is 13 residues. Between the trimmed V and J ends, which lost 6 bases and 3 bases, there was a span of 9 bases.

This rearrangement joins TRBV6-5 to TRBJ1-1; D remains unclear. The CDR3 is made up of 12 amino acids. Germline assignment: CDR1 MNHEY and CDR2 SVGAGI. V dropped 5 bases and J dropped 6 bases, with 10 bases sitting between them. Written as DNA, the CDR3 is TGTGCCAGCAGTACCTCACTCGCTGAAGCTTTCTTT. Protein product: CASSTSLAEAFF.

The chain couples TRBV7-2 to TRBJ2-7; 11 positions agree with TRBD2. The ends lost 3 bases at V and 6 bases at J; junction bases unmatched: 7. CDR3 length: 15 residues. Per the germline V gene, CDR1 is SGHTA and CDR2 is FQGNSA. The CDR3 is CASSFRASGRPEQYF. In DNA, the CDR3 is TGTGCCAGCAGCTTTAGGGCTAGCGGGAGGCCCGAGCAGTACTTC.

The J gene is TRBJ2-5, the V gene TRBV10-3; a weak D match, TRBD1 (6 bases). V was shortened by 9 bases and J by 3 bases, with 11 bases between the two germline ends. Germline values: CDR1 ENHRY, CDR2 SYGVKD. The CDR3 extends over 12 amino acids. The CDR3 region has the DNA TGTGCCATGGGACACCCTGAAGAGACCCAGTACTTC. Residues: CAMGHPEETQYF.

The chain links TRBV5-6 to TRBJ2-4, with 8 nucleotides matching TRBD1. With 3 bases clipped from V and 7 bases from J, the junction kept 15 bases outside the gene matches. The germline V gene has CDR1 SGHDT and CDR2 YYEEEE. The length of the CDR3 is 17 residues. CDR3 coding DNA: TGTGCCAGCAGCTCCACCCCGACAGGGGTGCAGCGGAACATTCAGTACTTC. Its translation is CASSSTPTGVQRNIQYF.

This clone was counted a few times. The chain uses TRBV3-1 (or the pseudogene TRBV3-2) and TRBJ1-3; D possibly corresponds to TRBD1 (5 bases). V lost 1 base and J 7 bases, leaving 17 bases between the germline ends. The CDR3 loop spans 16 amino acids. Per the germline V gene, CDR1 is LGHDT and CDR2 is YNNKEL (reference sequence). This CDR3 is CASSQGGGRLRNTIYF. The CDR3 DNA follows: TGTGCCAGCAGCCAAGGGGGGGGACGGCTCCGGAACACCATATATTTT.

The gene calls are TRBV6-2 or TRBV6-3 and TRBJ1-1, with D unclear. CDR1 and CDR2 (germline): MNHEY, SVGEGT. Trimming took off 2 bases at V and 10 bases at J, with 11 bases between the two ends. The CDR3 length is 12 residues. As DNA, the CDR3 is TGTGCCAGCAGTTACGGCCTTCAGGCAGCTTTCTTT. Encoded protein: CASSYGLQAAFF.

The V gene is TRBV19, the J gene TRBJ1-1, with D uncertain. The germline V gene encodes CDR1 LNHDA and CDR2 SQIVND (reference sequence). CDR3 length equals 14 residues. V shed 7 bases and J shed 5 bases, with 17 bases lying between them. CDR3 DNA sequence: TGTGCCAGTAATAGGCCGGGAATTGCGACTGAAGCTTTCTTT. Translation gives CASNRPGIATEAFF. The entire variable domain, with the rest obtained from reference TRBV19 and TRBJ1-1, is as follows: DGGITQSPKYLFRKEGQNVTLSCEQNLNHDAMYWYRQDPGQGLRLIYYSQIVNDFQKGDIAEGYSVSREKKESFPLTVTSAQKNPTAFYLCASNRPGIATEAFFGQGTRLTVV.

J is TRBJ1-1 and V is TRBV24-1; D unclear. Germline V gene sequence: CDR1 KGHDR, CDR2 SFDVKD. The CDR3 covers 12 residues. The ends were cut back, 5 bases at V and 6 bases at J, with 9 bases in the middle. The CDR3 loop reads CATSGRTAEAFF. CDR3 coding DNA: TGTGCCACCAGTGGGAGGACCGCTGAAGCTTTCTTT.

V is TRBV14 and J is TRBJ2-3, with 12 bases fitting TRBD1. The CDR3 spans 18 residues. V shed 1 base, J shed 2 bases, and the junction held 7 bases outside the gene matches. CDR1 SGHDN and CDR2 FVKESK come from the germline V gene. The CDR3 is CASSQGPRDRGPTDTQYF. The CDR3 bases are TGTGCCAGCAGCCAAGGTCCCCGGGACAGGGGGCCCACAGATACGCAGTATTTT.

The chain links TRBV6-1 to TRBJ2-7; TRBD1 agrees at 7 bases. There are 12 residues in the CDR3. Trimming at V came to 5 bases and at J to 3 bases, leaving 1 base not matched to a gene. Germline CDR1 is MNHNS and CDR2 is SASEGT. Here the CDR3 reads CASSWDSYEQYV. The DNA of the CDR3 is TGTGCCAGCAGTTGGGACAGCTACGAGCAGTACGTC.

The chain joins TRBV27 to TRBJ2-5; D not certain. The V and J ends lost 4 bases and 1 base respectively, with 16 bases between them. This CDR3 comprises 16 residues. CDR1 is MNHEY, CDR2 SMNVEV, per germline (reference sequence). The CDR3 DNA reads TGTGCCAGCAGTTCCCTTCCTACCGGGTTCCAAGAGACCCAGTACTTC. As protein: CASSSLPTGFQETQYF.

The CDR3 coding sequence is TGTGCCAGCAGCCGTGGACTAGCGCAAGAGACCCAGTACTTC. It yields the protein CASSRGLAQETQYF. The rearrangement links TRBV7-2 to TRBJ2-5; 9 bases match TRBD2. Germline V lookup: CDR1 SGHTA, CDR2 FQGNSA. The CDR3 is made up of 14 amino acids. With V trimmed by 5 bases and J by 2 bases, 3 bases remained unmatched.

The gene calls are TRBV9 and TRBJ2-5; TRBD2 matches at 9 bases. J gave up 5 bases and V 2 bases, and 4 bases lay outside the gene matches. The CDR3 runs 14 residues. Germline loops: CDR1 SGDLS, CDR2 YYNGEE. The CDR3 bases are TGTGCCAGCAGCGTGCGGGGGGGCCGGGAGACCCAGTACTTC. As protein: CASSVRGGRETQYF.

The V call is TRBV20-1, the J call TRBJ1-4; the D gene is possibly TRBD1 (5 bases). The CDR3 is 13 residues long. Trimming stripped 3 bases from V and 4 bases from J, with 9 bases between. Germline CDR1 reads DFQATT; CDR2 reads SNEGSKA (reference sequence). DNA for the CDR3: TGCAGTGCTAGTGGGCAGGGTAATGAAAAACTGTTTTTT. Protein product: CSASGQGNEKLFF.

The chain joins TRBV7-6 to TRBJ2-3, with 13 bases lining up with TRBD2. The J segment lost 8 bases and the V segment lost 4 bases, leaving 12 bases of the junction unmatched. This CDR3 is built from 17 residues. Germline V gene lookup returns CDR1 SGHVS and CDR2 FNYEAQ. CDR3 DNA sequence: TGTGCCAGCAGCTCACGTTGGACTAGCGGGGGAAGGGGTACGCAGTATTTT. Translation gives CASSSRWTSGGRGTQYF.

J is TRBJ2-5 and V is TRBV6-6, with TRBD1 identical over 7 bases. The germline CDR1 and CDR2 sequences are MNHNY and SVGAGI (reference sequence). The CDR3 contains 14 residues. Trimming removed 1 base from V and 3 bases from J; junction bases left unmatched: 2. CDR3 coding DNA: TGTGCCAGCAGTTACTGGCAGGGGGAAGAGACCCAGTACTTC. This encodes CASSYWQGEETQYF.

V and J are TRBV3-1 (or the pseudogene TRBV3-2) and TRBJ1-2; tentative D call: TRBD1 (5 bases). The germline V and J ends were trimmed by 2 bases and 8 bases, with 9 bases remaining between them. Germline V CDR1 and CDR2: LGHDT, YNNKEL (reference sequence). This CDR3 is built from 12 residues. The CDR3 sequence is CASSQPQVGYTF. CDR3 DNA: TGTGCCAGCAGCCAACCACAGGTCGGCTACACCTTC.

This clone came up a few times. This CDR3 is CASSDLLAVSYEQYF. The CDR3 bases are TGTGCCAGCAGTGACTTACTAGCGGTCTCCTACGAGCAGTACTTC. This sequence joins TRBV2 and TRBJ2-7, with 8 bases aligning to TRBD2. The V and J ends lost 3 bases and 0 bases, in that order; junction bases with no gene match: 4. The CDR3 length is 15 residues. Germline CDR1 and CDR2: SNHLY and FYNNEI.

J is TRBJ1-2 and V is TRBV3-1 (or the pseudogene TRBV3-2); TRBD1 agrees at 7 bases. This CDR3 is built from 13 residues. J was trimmed by 8 bases and V by 5 bases; bases with no gene match: 8. Germline CDR1 reads LGHDT; CDR2 reads YNNKEL (reference sequence). Here the CDR3 reads CASSFTGDSGYTF. The CDR3, as DNA: TGTGCCAGCAGCTTCACAGGGGATAGCGGCTACACCTTC.

The rearrangement links TRBV7-2 to TRBJ2-3; 14 nucleotides match TRBD2. This CDR3 is built from 17 residues. Germline V gives CDR1 SGHTA, CDR2 FQGNSA. With V trimmed by 3 bases and J by 2 bases, 4 bases remained unmatched. CDR3 bases: TGTGCCAGCAGCTTGGGACTAGCGGGGGAGATCACAGATACGCAGTATTTT. Residues: CASSLGLAGEITDTQYF.

The chain links TRBV6-5 to TRBJ2-2; maybe TRBD1 (6 bases). Trimming pared 0 bases from V and 6 bases from J, leaving 8 bases between. Germline V CDR1 and CDR2: MNHEY, SVGAGI. The CDR3 is 14 residues long. This CDR3 is CASSYSGGPGELFF. For the CDR3, the DNA is TGTGCCAGCAGTTACTCAGGGGGACCCGGGGAGCTGTTTTTT.

The V call is TRBV18, the J call TRBJ2-5; D may be TRBD2 (6 bases). V was trimmed by 0 bases and J by 1 base, leaving 6 bases between them. The germline gives CDR1 KGHSH, CDR2 LQKENI. The CDR3 spans 14 residues. CDR3 sequence reads: CASSPPSGQETQYF. CDR3 DNA sequence: TGTGCCAGCTCACCACCTAGCGGCCAAGAGACCCAGTACTTC. Full variable domain (outside the CDR3, taken from reference TRBV18 and TRBJ2-5): NAGVMQNPRHLVRRRGQEARLRCSPMKGHSHVYWYRQLPEEGLKFMVYLQKENIIDESGMPKERFSAEFPKEGPSILRIQQVVRGDSAAYFCASSPPSGQETQYFGPGTRLLVL.

The rearrangement links TRBV5-4 to TRBJ2-1, with 9 nucleotides matching TRBD2. The germline V gene encodes CDR1 SGHNT and CDR2 YYREEE (reference sequence). The CDR3 is made up of 15 amino acids. V dropped 1 base and J dropped 5; count of bases not matched to a gene: 4. The CDR3 DNA reads TGTGCCAGCAGCTTGTCGACTAGCGGCCACAATGAGCAGTTCTTC. It translates to CASSLSTSGHNEQFF.

This clone turned up a few times. V usage is TRBV11-2 and J usage is TRBJ1-2; unclear D gene. This CDR3 region has 16 residues. CDR1 SGHAT and CDR2 FQNNGV come from the germline V gene. The germline V and J ends were trimmed by 4 bases and 8 bases, with 23 bases remaining between them. CDR3 DNA: TGTGCCAGCAGCTCGATCCAGAGGGCGACCACGGGCGGCTACACCTTC. It encodes CASSSIQRATTGGYTF.

This sequence joins TRBV5-4 and TRBJ1-2; 8 bases are shared with TRBD1. Germline-derived CDR1 and CDR2 are SGHNT and YYREEE (reference sequence). V was clipped by 0 bases and J by 6 bases; unmatched bases: 10. The CDR3 contains 16 residues. CDR3 coding DNA: TGTGCCAGCAGCTTGGGAGGGGCAGGGGGCGATCATGGCTACACCTTC. Protein: CASSLGGAGGDHGYTF.

In its sample, this clone is medium-sized. The genes are TRBV4-2 and TRBJ2-3, with D tentatively TRBD1 (6 bases). Per the germline V gene, CDR1 is LGHNA and CDR2 is YNFKEQ. Trimming stripped 0 bases from V and 8 bases from J, with 12 bases between. The CDR3 sequence is 14 residues long. CDR3 in DNA: TGTGCCAGCAGCCAAGATCGAGGACAGCCTACGCAGTATTTT. It encodes CASSQDRGQPTQYF.

This clone was observed at least ten times. This sequence joins TRBV6-4 and TRBJ1-1; D call uncertain. This CDR3 has 14 amino acids. Trimming shortened V by 4 bases and J by 1 base, and 10 bases separated the two germline ends. Germline CDR1 reads MRHNA; CDR2 reads SNTAGT. CDR3 in amino acids: CASSANPGNTEAFF. The CDR3 DNA is TGTGCCAGCAGTGCTAACCCGGGGAACACTGAAGCTTTCTTT.